The following is a TCR beta chain sequence with its context. In the PCR, 60 Vbeta and 13 Jbeta primers were used. Data came from immunoSEQ multiplex PCR; TCRdb stores just in-frame clones and leaves some out. The sample has 55,000 to 75,000 clones. CDR1 and CDR2 (germline): SGHRS, YFSETQ. CDR3 length: 16 amino acids. Trimming stripped 2 bases from V and 8 bases from J, with 22 bases between. This sample is drawn from a study of cytomegalovirus exposure and HLA in healthy donors. Sequencing was done on a sample of PBMCs. V and J are TRBV5-1 and TRBJ1-2; D not resolved. The sequence came from a male donor in good health and CMV-seronegative. CDR3 loop: CASSLTGEGRTGGYTF. The CDR3 DNA is TGCGCCAGCAGCTTAACTGGAGAGGGCAGGACGGGCGGCTACACCTTC.